This TCR beta chain was recovered during a study of blood T cell repertoires in COVID-19. As to this clone: The DNA is omitted, as the CDR3 cannot be located on it reliably, and the CDR3 follows TCRdb's listing.

The CDR3 is 15 residues long, counting both termini. Assay: immunoSEQ multiplex PCR; the TCRdb copy retains only in-frame clones and omits some. The sample carries around 140,000 clones, roughly four fifths recorded once. The sequencing input was peripheral blood. The chain joins TRBV21-1 to TRBJ1-5. TRBV21-1 is reported as a pseudogene. The receptor was isolated from a human donor with acute or convalescent COVID-19. The donor label of this sample is uncertain. CDR3 amino acids: CASSKVGEGNQPQHF.